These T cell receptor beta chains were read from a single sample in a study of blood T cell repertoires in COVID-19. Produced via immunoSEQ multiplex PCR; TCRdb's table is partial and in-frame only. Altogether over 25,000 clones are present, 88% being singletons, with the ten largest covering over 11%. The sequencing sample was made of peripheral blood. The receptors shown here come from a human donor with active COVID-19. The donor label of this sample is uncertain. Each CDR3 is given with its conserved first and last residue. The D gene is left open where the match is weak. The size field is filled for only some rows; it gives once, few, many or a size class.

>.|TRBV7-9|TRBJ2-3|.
TGTGCCAGCAGCTTAGTAGCGAGCGCGCAGTATTTT
CASSLVASAQYF
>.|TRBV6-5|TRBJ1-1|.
TGTGCCAGCAGTACCGGGGGAGCCACTGAAGCTTTCTTT
CASSTGGATEAFF
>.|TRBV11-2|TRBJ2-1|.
TGTGCCAGCAGCTCCCTGGGCAGGGTGGATGAGCAGTTCTTC
CASSSLGRVDEQFF
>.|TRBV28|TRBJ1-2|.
TGTGCCAGCAGTTTATCGCGCAACTATGGCTACACCTTC
CASSLSRNYGYTF
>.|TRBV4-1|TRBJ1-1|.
TGCGCCAGCAGCCCCTGGGAGTGGGTCACTGAAGCTTTCTTT
CASSPWEWVTEAFF
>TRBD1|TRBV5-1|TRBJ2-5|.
TGCGCCAGCAGCCCCGACCGAACAGGGGGAGAGACCCAGTACTTC
CASSPDRTGGETQYF
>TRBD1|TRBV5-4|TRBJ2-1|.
TGTGCCAGCAGCTTATACAGGGGGAGCTCCTACAATGAGCAGTTCTTC
CASSLYRGSSYNEQFF
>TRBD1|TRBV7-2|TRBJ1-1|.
TGTGCCAGCAGACGCTGGACAGGGGTTCTGGACACTGAAGCTTTCTTT
CASRRWTGVLDTEAFF
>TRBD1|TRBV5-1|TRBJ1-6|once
TGCGCCAGCAGCTTGGGGCCGGGACAGGGGCAGTCCTCCCTCCACTTT
CASSLGPGQGQSSLHF
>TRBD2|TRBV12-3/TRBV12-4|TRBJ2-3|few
TGTGCCAGCAGGGGGACTAGTTTCGATACGCAGTATTTT
CASRGTSFDTQYF
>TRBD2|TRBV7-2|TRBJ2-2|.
TGTGCCAGCAGCTTAGCCACTAGCGGGGGGGCCGGGGAGCTGTTTTTT
CASSLATSGGAGELFF
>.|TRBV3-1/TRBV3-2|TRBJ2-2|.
TGTGCCAGCAGCCAACGGACCCTAAGGGGCGGGGAGCTGTTTTTT
CASSQRTLRGGELFF
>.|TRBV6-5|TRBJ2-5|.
TGTGCCAGCAGTTACCTCCAGACCCAGTACTTC
CASSYLQTQYF